This passage covers 7 T cell receptor beta chains from one sample sequenced in a study of cytomegalovirus exposure and HLA in healthy donors. The study ran its PCR with 60 Vbeta and 13 Jbeta primers. Profiled with immunoSEQ multiplex PCR; TCRdb holds only in-frame clones, not every one. The repertoire holds more than 100,000 clones, approximately 78% seen once, with about 7.5% in the top ten. The material sequenced was PBMCs. Source of these receptors: a woman aged 45 to 65 in good health and CMV-seropositive.

The J gene is TRBJ2-7, the V gene TRBV29-1; 8 bases fit TRBD1. The CDR3 totals 14 residues. After removal of 1 base from V and 3 bases from J, the junction contained 5 bases not matched to a gene. The germline V gene encodes CDR1 SQVTM and CDR2 ANQGSEA. The DNA for the CDR3 is TGCAGCGTTGAAGGGGGCAGGGGGCACTACGAGCAGTACTTC. The encoded protein is CSVEGGRGHYEQYF.

The chain has TRBV7-9 and TRBJ1-2; D unresolved. CDR3 length: 13 amino acids. CDR1 and CDR2 (germline): SEHNR, FQNEAQ (reference sequence). Trimming pared 5 bases from V and 7 bases from J, leaving 14 bases between. The chain's CDR3 is CASSPSRGFGYTF. CDR3 sequence (DNA): TGTGCCAGCAGCCCCAGTAGAGGGTTTGGCTACACCTTC.

The chain employs TRBV7-2 and TRBJ1-2; 10 positions match TRBD1. CDR1 SGHTA and CDR2 FQGNSA come from the germline V gene. V gave up 5 bases and J gave up 1 base; unmatched junction bases: 7. The CDR3 runs to 16 residues. The CDR3 loop reads CASSPGTGVYNYGYTF. CDR3 DNA: TGTGCCAGCAGCCCCGGGACAGGGGTTTATAACTATGGCTACACCTTC.

This clone turned up a few times. The V call is TRBV4-2, the J call TRBJ2-2, with D uncertain. V was cut by 0 bases and J by 1 base, with 6 bases left in between. Germline V CDR1 and CDR2: LGHNA, YNFKEQ. CDR3 length: 15 residues. The CDR3 reads CASSQETRNTGELFF. Written as DNA, the CDR3 is TGTGCCAGCAGCCAAGAGACAAGGAACACCGGGGAGCTGTTTTTT.

The chain couples TRBV5-1 to TRBJ1-1, with D unresolved. The germline CDR1 and CDR2 sequences are SGHRS and YFSETQ. Trimming left V 0 bases short and J 1 base short, with 4 bases between. CDR3 size: 13 residues. CDR3 loop: CASSLGGNTEAFF. CDR3 DNA sequence: TGCGCCAGCAGCTTGGGAGGGAACACTGAAGCTTTCTTT.

The chain links TRBV2 to TRBJ2-5; 8 bases are a match to TRBD2. Trimming cost V 5 bases and J 3 bases; bases outside gene matches: 5. The germline V gene has CDR1 SNHLY and CDR2 FYNNEI. There are 14 residues in the CDR3. DNA for the CDR3: TGTGCCAGCAGTCTGATCGGGGGGGAAGAGACCCAGTACTTC. It translates to CASSLIGGEETQYF.

The rearrangement uses TRBV11-2 and TRBJ1-2, with a possible D match to TRBD1 (5 bases). This CDR3 region has 13 residues. Per germline, CDR1 SGHAT and CDR2 FQNNGV. Trimming left V 2 bases short and J 8 bases short, with 12 bases between. DNA of the CDR3: TGTGCCAGCAGCTTAACGGGGGAGGGCGGCTACACCTTC. Encoded protein: CASSLTGEGGYTF.